Listed below are T cell receptor beta chains from one sample, sequenced in a study of CD8 T cell repertoires and HIV-1 epitope variants. Measured with immunoSEQ multiplex PCR; TCRdb has only the in-frame clones, and not every one. Among roughly 5,900 clones listed, around three fifths were seen once. Their antigen targets remain unknown. Material: cultured CD8+ T cells derived from PBMCs. The receptors stem from a male donor with HIV. CDR3s include the opening cysteine and the closing phenylalanine or tryptophan. A D gene is named only where the DNA matches it firmly. Size is stated for part of the rows, as once, few or many counts, or as a class when the clone is expanded.

j_gene: TRBJ1-4
v_gene: TRBV9
abundance: .
d_gene: .
CDR3nt: TGTGCCAGCAGCGGCACCGGGACTGGTAATGAAAAACTGTTTTTT
CDR3aa: CASSGTGTGNEKLFF

j_gene: TRBJ1-2
v_gene: TRBV4-2
abundance: .
d_gene: .
CDR3nt: TGTGCCAGCAGCCACGAACCGAGTGGACAGCGCTACACCTTC
CDR3aa: CASSHEPSGQRYTF

j_gene: TRBJ1-2
v_gene: TRBV28
abundance: .
d_gene: TRBD1
CDR3nt: TGTGCCAGCAGTTTCGCCGGGACAGGGAACTATGGCTACACCTTC
CDR3aa: CASSFAGTGNYGYTF

j_gene: TRBJ1-1
v_gene: TRBV13
abundance: few
d_gene: TRBD1
CDR3nt: TGTGCCAGCAGCTACGGGACAGGGGGCGGCACTGAAGCTTTCTTT
CDR3aa: CASSYGTGGGTEAFF

j_gene: TRBJ1-1
v_gene: TRBV15
abundance: once
d_gene: .
CDR3nt: TGTGCCACCAGCAGAGATAGGGGAATGAACACTGAAGCTTTCTTT
CDR3aa: CATSRDRGMNTEAFF

j_gene: TRBJ2-4
v_gene: TRBV25-1
abundance: once
d_gene: TRBD1
CDR3nt: TGTGCCAGTGGACAGGGAAACATTCAGTACTTC
CDR3aa: CASGQGNIQYF

j_gene: TRBJ1-4
v_gene: TRBV28
abundance: .
d_gene: .
CDR3nt: TGTGCCAGCAGTCGCACCGGGACACAGAATGAAAAACTGTTTTTT
CDR3aa: CASSRTGTQNEKLFF

j_gene: TRBJ1-2
v_gene: TRBV4-3
abundance: .
d_gene: .
CDR3nt: TGCGCCAGCTCAAAAGATGCAGACTACACTAATGGCTACACCTTC
CDR3aa: CASSKDADYTNGYTF

j_gene: TRBJ2-7
v_gene: TRBV11-2
abundance: .
d_gene: .
CDR3nt: TGTGCCAGCAGCTTCATAACAGGGGACTCGGACGAGCAGTACTTC
CDR3aa: CASSFITGDSDEQYF

j_gene: TRBJ2-1
v_gene: TRBV18
abundance: .
d_gene: .
CDR3nt: TGTGCCAGCTCACCCGGGACGGGCTTTGGCAATGAGCAGTTCTTC
CDR3aa: CASSPGTGFGNEQFF

j_gene: TRBJ2-2
v_gene: TRBV7-3
abundance: few
d_gene: TRBD2
CDR3nt: TGTGCCAGCAGCCGACTAGCGGACACCGGGGAGCTGTTTTTT
CDR3aa: CASSRLADTGELFF

j_gene: TRBJ2-7
v_gene: TRBV9
abundance: .
d_gene: .
CDR3nt: TGTGCCAGCAGCTCACAGGGTTACTACGAGCAGTACTTC
CDR3aa: CASSSQGYYEQYF

j_gene: TRBJ1-4
v_gene: TRBV5-3
abundance: few
d_gene: .
CDR3nt: TGTGCCAGAAGCTTGGGACTCCCCATGGGGTCAGGGATTAATGAAAAACTGTTTTTT
CDR3aa: CARSLGLPMGSGINEKLFF

j_gene: TRBJ1-1
v_gene: TRBV7-9
abundance: .
d_gene: TRBD1
CDR3nt: TGTGCCAGCAGTTACGACAGGGTCGTCATGAACACTGAAGCTTTCTTT
CDR3aa: CASSYDRVVMNTEAFF

j_gene: TRBJ1-6
v_gene: TRBV5-5
abundance: .
d_gene: .
CDR3nt: TGTGCCAGCCGTTGGATGGATTCACCCCTCCACTTT
CDR3aa: CASRWMDSPLHF

j_gene: TRBJ2-4
v_gene: TRBV7-3
abundance: .
d_gene: .
CDR3nt: TGTGCCAGCAGCCCCCAGGGGGGAAACATTCAGTACTTC
CDR3aa: CASSPQGGNIQYF

j_gene: TRBJ2-1
v_gene: TRBV6-5
abundance: .
d_gene: .
CDR3nt: TGTGCCAGCAGTTCCCTCGGCAGGTCCAATGAGCAGTTCTTC
CDR3aa: CASSSLGRSNEQFF

j_gene: TRBJ2-3
v_gene: TRBV6-4
abundance: medium-sized
d_gene: TRBD1
CDR3nt: TGTGCCAGCAGTGAAGAGGGGGCGGCAGATACGCAGTATTTT
CDR3aa: CASSEEGAADTQYF

j_gene: TRBJ2-7
v_gene: TRBV10-3
abundance: .
d_gene: .
CDR3nt: TGTGCCATCAGTAAAACAACAGGATCCGAGCAGTACTTC
CDR3aa: CAISKTTGSEQYF

j_gene: TRBJ2-1
v_gene: TRBV15
abundance: .
d_gene: TRBD1
CDR3nt: TGTGCCACCAGCATTACGACAGGGGTTGTGGACAATGAGCAGTTCTTC
CDR3aa: CATSITTGVVDNEQFF

j_gene: TRBJ2-7
v_gene: TRBV2
abundance: .
d_gene: .
CDR3nt: TGTGCCAGCAGTGATGGGAGGGGGCATCTTGAGCAGTACTTC
CDR3aa: CASSDGRGHLEQYF

j_gene: TRBJ2-3
v_gene: TRBV7-6
abundance: .
d_gene: .
CDR3nt: TGTGCCAGCAGCTCCAGGGGGGCAGTACTTAGCACAGATACGCAGTATTTT
CDR3aa: CASSSRGAVLSTDTQYF

j_gene: TRBJ2-1
v_gene: TRBV2
abundance: .
d_gene: TRBD2
CDR3nt: TGTGCCAGCAGGGGAGGGACTAGCGGGAGTGAGCAGTTCTTC
CDR3aa: CASRGGTSGSEQFF

j_gene: TRBJ2-3
v_gene: TRBV11-1
abundance: .
d_gene: .
CDR3nt: TGTGCCAGCAGCTTAGTCCCTAGCCTAACTGGGGATACGCAGTATTTT
CDR3aa: CASSLVPSLTGDTQYF

j_gene: TRBJ1-2
v_gene: TRBV7-2
abundance: few
d_gene: TRBD1
CDR3nt: TGTGCCAGCAGCTCCTACAGGGGCCTGCTGGTGAGGGGCTACACCTTC
CDR3aa: CASSSYRGLLVRGYTF

j_gene: TRBJ1-3
v_gene: TRBV29-1
abundance: .
d_gene: .
CDR3nt: TGCAGCGTCGAACAGGGAAACACCATATATTTT
CDR3aa: CSVEQGNTIYF

j_gene: TRBJ1-1
v_gene: TRBV19
abundance: few
d_gene: TRBD1
CDR3nt: TGTGCCAGTAGTATTGGGACAGGGCCCTTTGAAGCTTTCTTT
CDR3aa: CASSIGTGPFEAFF

j_gene: TRBJ2-1
v_gene: TRBV4-1
abundance: .
d_gene: TRBD2
CDR3nt: TGCGCCAGCAGCCAAGAATGGGGACTAGCGGGGGGGTACAATGAGCAGTTCTTC
CDR3aa: CASSQEWGLAGGYNEQFF

j_gene: TRBJ1-3
v_gene: TRBV6-5
abundance: .
d_gene: .
CDR3nt: TGTGCCAGCAGTTACTCGACTGGAAACACCATATATTTT
CDR3aa: CASSYSTGNTIYF

j_gene: TRBJ2-3
v_gene: TRBV5-5
abundance: few
d_gene: TRBD1
CDR3nt: TGTGCCAGCAGTCTTCTTCCCGGTCAGGGGGCGGAAAGCACAGATACGCAGTATTTT
CDR3aa: CASSLLPGQGAESTDTQYF

j_gene: TRBJ2-1
v_gene: TRBV6-5
abundance: .
d_gene: TRBD2
CDR3nt: TGTGCCAGCAGTTACACCCCGAGCGGGGCTAAGAATGAGCAGTTCTTC
CDR3aa: CASSYTPSGAKNEQFF

j_gene: TRBJ2-7
v_gene: TRBV7-9
abundance: medium-sized
d_gene: TRBD1
CDR3nt: TGTGCCAGCAGCTTAGCAGGACTAGGACAGGGGGCTTATGAGCAGTACTTC
CDR3aa: CASSLAGLGQGAYEQYF

j_gene: TRBJ2-7
v_gene: TRBV5-6
abundance: .
d_gene: TRBD1
CDR3nt: TGTGCCAGCAGCTTACAGGGGGACTACGAGCAGTACTTC
CDR3aa: CASSLQGDYEQYF

j_gene: TRBJ2-2
v_gene: TRBV5-6
abundance: .
d_gene: .
CDR3nt: TGTGCCAGCAGCTTCGAACCGTGGGAGGCCACCGGGGAGCTGTTTTTT
CDR3aa: CASSFEPWEATGELFF

j_gene: TRBJ1-1
v_gene: TRBV9
abundance: .
d_gene: TRBD1
CDR3nt: TGTGCCAGCAGCGGGGGGACAGGGAACACTGAAGCTTTCTTT
CDR3aa: CASSGGTGNTEAFF

j_gene: TRBJ1-4
v_gene: TRBV15
abundance: .
d_gene: TRBD1
CDR3nt: TGTGCCACCAGCAGAAAACCCGGGACAGGGGAAAAACTGTTTTTT
CDR3aa: CATSRKPGTGEKLFF

j_gene: TRBJ1-1
v_gene: TRBV13
abundance: .
d_gene: .
CDR3nt: TGTGCCAGCAGCCCCCGGGACGGGGACACTGAAGCTTTCTTT
CDR3aa: CASSPRDGDTEAFF

j_gene: TRBJ2-7
v_gene: TRBV7-2
abundance: .
d_gene: TRBD2
CDR3nt: TGTGCCAGCAGCTTCGGCGGGGGTAACTACGAGCAGTACTTC
CDR3aa: CASSFGGGNYEQYF

j_gene: TRBJ1-2
v_gene: TRBV28
abundance: .
d_gene: TRBD1
CDR3nt: TGTGCCAGCAGCCTATCGCAGGGGGAGGGAAACTATGGCTACACCTTC
CDR3aa: CASSLSQGEGNYGYTF

j_gene: TRBJ2-7
v_gene: TRBV27
abundance: once
d_gene: TRBD1
CDR3nt: TGTGCCAGCAGTACCGAAACAGGGGTACCCGAGCAGTACTTC
CDR3aa: CASSTETGVPEQYF

j_gene: TRBJ2-7
v_gene: TRBV7-5
abundance: .
d_gene: .
CDR3nt: TGTGCCAGAAGCCTCTCTGTTGTTGTCTCCTACGAGCAGTACTTC
CDR3aa: CARSLSVVVSYEQYF

j_gene: TRBJ2-5
v_gene: TRBV28
abundance: once
d_gene: TRBD2
CDR3nt: TGTGCCAGCAGTTTGGGACTAGCGGATCAAGAGACCCAGTACTTC
CDR3aa: CASSLGLADQETQYF

j_gene: TRBJ1-5
v_gene: TRBV27
abundance: .
d_gene: .
CDR3nt: TGTGCCAGCAGTTTGGGGGGCGAGGGGCAGCCCCAGCATTTT
CDR3aa: CASSLGGEGQPQHF

j_gene: TRBJ2-7
v_gene: TRBV6-1
abundance: .
d_gene: .
CDR3nt: TGTGCCAGCATGAGACCGGGGGCTGGGAGCGAGCAGTACTTC
CDR3aa: CASMRPGAGSEQYF

j_gene: TRBJ2-1
v_gene: TRBV7-9
abundance: .
d_gene: .
CDR3nt: TGTGCCAGCAGCCCCACCGGGGGTGAGCAGTTCTTC
CDR3aa: CASSPTGGEQFF

j_gene: TRBJ1-1
v_gene: TRBV9
abundance: .
d_gene: .
CDR3nt: TGTGCCAGCAGCGCCGGGGAGATTTTGAACACTGAAGCTTTCTTT
CDR3aa: CASSAGEILNTEAFF

j_gene: TRBJ1-1
v_gene: TRBV5-8
abundance: .
d_gene: TRBD1
CDR3nt: TGTGCCAGCAGCTTGGGGACAGGGCGCACTGAAGCTTTCTTT
CDR3aa: CASSLGTGRTEAFF

j_gene: TRBJ2-3
v_gene: TRBV5-1
abundance: .
d_gene: .
CDR3nt: TGCGCCAGCAGCTTGGTAGACTCCTCCACAGACACGCAGTATTTT
CDR3aa: CASSLVDSSTDTQYF